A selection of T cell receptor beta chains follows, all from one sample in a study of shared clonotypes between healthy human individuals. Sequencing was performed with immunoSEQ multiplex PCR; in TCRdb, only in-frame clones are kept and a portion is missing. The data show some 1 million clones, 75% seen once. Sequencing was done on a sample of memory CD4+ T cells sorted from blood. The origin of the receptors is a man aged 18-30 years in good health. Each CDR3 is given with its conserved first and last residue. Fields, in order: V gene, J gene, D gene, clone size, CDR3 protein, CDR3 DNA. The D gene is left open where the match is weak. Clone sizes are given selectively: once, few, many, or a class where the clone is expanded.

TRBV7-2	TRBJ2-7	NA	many	CASSLGLEPYEQYF	TGTGCCAGCAGCCTAGGGCTAGAACCGTACGAGCAGTACTTC
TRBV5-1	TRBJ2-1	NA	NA	CASTTDLSYNEQFF	TGCGCCAGCACCACGGACTTAAGTTACAATGAGCAGTTCTTC
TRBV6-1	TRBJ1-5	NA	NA	CASTGSLGNQPQHF	TGTGCCAGCACAGGGTCTTTGGGCAATCAGCCCCAGCATTTT
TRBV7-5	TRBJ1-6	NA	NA	CARSLARQKVDYNSPLHF	TGTGCCAGAAGCTTAGCACGCCAGAAGGTGGACTATAATTCACCCCTCCACTTT
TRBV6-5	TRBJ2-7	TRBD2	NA	CASSPEGLASYEQYF	TGTGCCAGCAGTCCCGAGGGACTAGCTTCCTACGAGCAGTACTTC
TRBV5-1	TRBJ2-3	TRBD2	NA	CASSLGLAGPDTQYF	TGCGCCAGCAGCTTGGGGCTAGCGGGCCCAGATACGCAGTATTTT
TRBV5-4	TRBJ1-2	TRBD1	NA	CASRLTGAGGYTF	TGTGCCAGCAGGCTGACAGGGGCGGGGGGCTACACCTTC
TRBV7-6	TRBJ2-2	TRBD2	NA	CASSPGTSGHTGELFF	TGTGCCAGCAGCCCCGGGACTAGCGGACACACCGGGGAGCTGTTTTTT
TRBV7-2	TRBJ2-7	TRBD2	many	CASSYRTSEQYF	TGTGCCAGCAGCTACAGGACTAGCGAGCAGTACTTC
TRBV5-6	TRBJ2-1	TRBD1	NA	CASVGQAYNEQFF	TGTGCCAGCGTGGGACAGGCCTACAATGAGCAGTTCTTC
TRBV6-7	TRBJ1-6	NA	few	CARLGQGTSGNSPLHF	TGTGCCAGACTGGGCCAGGGCACCTCGGGGAATTCACCCCTCCACTTT
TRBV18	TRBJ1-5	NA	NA	CASSPPGQSNQPQHF	TGTGCCAGCTCACCGCCGGGACAAAGTAATCAGCCCCAGCATTTT
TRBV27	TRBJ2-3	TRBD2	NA	CASSLAGATDTQYF	TGTGCCAGCAGTTTAGCGGGAGCCACAGATACGCAGTATTTT
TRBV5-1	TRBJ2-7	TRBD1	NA	CASSFDRAHEQYF	TGCGCCAGCAGCTTTGACAGGGCCCACGAGCAGTACTTC
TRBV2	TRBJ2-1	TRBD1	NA	CASSEMTGRYNEQFF	TGTGCCAGCAGTGAAATGACAGGGAGATACAATGAGCAGTTCTTC
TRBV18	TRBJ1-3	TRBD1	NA	CASSPNFPRQGSSGNTIYF	TGTGCCAGCTCACCCAATTTTCCAAGACAGGGGAGCTCTGGAAACACCATATATTTT
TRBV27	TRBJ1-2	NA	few	CASSFAGTYGYTF	TGTGCCAGCAGTTTTGCAGGGACCTATGGCTACACCTTC
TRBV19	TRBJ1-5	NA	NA	CATGPDSNQPQHF	TGTGCCACCGGCCCCGACAGCAATCAGCCCCAGCATTTT
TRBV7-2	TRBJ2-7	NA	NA	CASSLNSGWGQYF	TGTGCCAGCAGCTTAAATTCCGGCTGGGGGCAGTACTTC
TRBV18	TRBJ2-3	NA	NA	CASSPLLMSSTDTQYF	TGTGCCAGCTCACCACTTTTAATGAGTTCCACAGATACGCAGTATTTT
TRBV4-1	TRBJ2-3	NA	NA	CASSQLKAGTDTQYF	TGCGCCAGCAGCCAGTTAAAAGCGGGTACAGATACGCAGTATTTT
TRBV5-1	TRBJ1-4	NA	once	CASSLAGTGLWEKLFF	TGCGCCAGCAGCTTGGCCGGTACAGGGTTATGGGAAAAACTGTTTTTT
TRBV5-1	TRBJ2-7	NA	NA	CASSIDGYEQYF	TGCGCCAGCAGCATTGACGGCTACGAGCAGTACTTC
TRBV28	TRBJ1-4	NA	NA	CASSSSGPPNEKLFF	TGTGCCAGCAGTTCCTCGGGGCCGCCTAATGAAAAACTGTTTTTT
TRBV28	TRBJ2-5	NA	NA	CASRVQETQYF	TGTGCCAGCAGGGTCCAAGAGACCCAGTACTTC
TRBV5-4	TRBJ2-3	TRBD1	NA	CASSPRTGKGAADTQYF	TGTGCCAGCAGCCCCCGGACCGGGAAGGGGGCGGCAGATACGCAGTATTTT
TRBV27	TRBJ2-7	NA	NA	CASSLVRVGYEQYF	TGTGCCAGCAGTTTGGTCAGGGTGGGCTACGAGCAGTACTTC
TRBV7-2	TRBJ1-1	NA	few	CASSLLGVGNTEAFF	TGTGCCAGCAGCTTACTGGGGGTTGGAAACACTGAAGCTTTCTTT
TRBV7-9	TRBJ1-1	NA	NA	CATGKWGTEAFF	TGTGCCACGGGTAAATGGGGCACTGAAGCTTTCTTT
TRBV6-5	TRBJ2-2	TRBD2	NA	CASHRGANTGELFF	TGTGCCTCCCACCGGGGGGCGAACACCGGGGAGCTGTTTTTT
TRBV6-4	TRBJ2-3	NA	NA	CASSDSNSATDTQYF	TGTGCCAGCAGTGACTCGAATAGCGCCACAGATACGCAGTATTTT
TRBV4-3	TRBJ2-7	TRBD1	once	CASSQAAGTGSYEQYF	TGCGCCAGCAGCCAAGCCGCCGGGACAGGGTCCTACGAGCAGTACTTC
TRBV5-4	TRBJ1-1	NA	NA	CASSSYGVANTEAFF	TGTGCCAGCAGCTCTTACGGGGTCGCGAACACTGAAGCTTTCTTT
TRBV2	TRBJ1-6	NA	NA	CATSKGDRASPLHF	TGTGCCACTTCAAAGGGGGATCGGGCTTCACCCCTCCACTTT
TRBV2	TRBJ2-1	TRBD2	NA	CASRAGTSGYNEQFF	TGTGCCAGCAGGGCCGGGACTAGCGGTTACAATGAGCAGTTCTTC
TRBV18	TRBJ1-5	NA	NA	CASSREQRQPQHF	TGTGCCAGCTCACGGGAACAGAGACAGCCCCAGCATTTT
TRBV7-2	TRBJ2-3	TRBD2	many	CASSLDTSGRIFDTDTQYF	TGTGCCAGCAGCTTAGATACTAGCGGGAGGATCTTCGACACAGATACGCAGTATTTT
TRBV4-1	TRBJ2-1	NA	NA	CASSQDQGGWQFF	TGCGCCAGCAGCCAAGATCAGGGGGGGTGGCAGTTCTTC
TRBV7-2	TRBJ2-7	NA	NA	CASSLNPRASSYEQYF	TGTGCCAGCAGCCTCAACCCCCGGGCCTCCTCCTACGAGCAGTACTTC
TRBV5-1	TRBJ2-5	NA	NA	CASSLGGTAEQETQYF	TGCGCCAGCAGCTTGGGCGGGACAGCCGAACAAGAGACCCAGTACTTC
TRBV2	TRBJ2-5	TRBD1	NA	CASETRGKTQYF	TGTGCCAGTGAGACCAGGGGGAAGACCCAGTACTTC
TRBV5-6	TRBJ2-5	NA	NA	CASSLDRGAGETQYF	TGTGCCAGCAGCTTGGATAGGGGGGCAGGAGAGACCCAGTACTTC
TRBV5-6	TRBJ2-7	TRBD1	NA	CASSQSGTGAYEQYF	TGTGCCAGCAGCCAATCCGGGACAGGGGCCTACGAGCAGTACTTC
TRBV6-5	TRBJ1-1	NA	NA	CATLFPPGTEAFF	TGTGCCACACTGTTTCCCCCCGGGACTGAAGCTTTCTTT
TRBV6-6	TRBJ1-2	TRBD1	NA	CASSYGQGAEYGYTF	TGTGCCAGCAGTTACGGACAGGGGGCAGAGTATGGCTACACCTTC
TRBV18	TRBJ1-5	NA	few	CASSLDSNQPQHF	TGTGCCAGCTCCCTCGACAGCAATCAGCCCCAGCATTTT